These 9 T cell receptor beta chains were sequenced from one sample in a study of T cell responses to AZD1222 COVID-19 vaccine. Sequencing used immunoSEQ multiplex PCR; TCRdb keeps in-frame clones, though not all of them. Of hundreds of thousands of clones listed, around 93% are singletons. The material sequenced was peripheral blood, taken on day 0 of MenACWY control vaccination. These receptors came from an adult in good health.

The chain couples TRBV19 to TRBJ1-1; D unclear. This CDR3 has 14 residues. Germline CDR1 LNHDA, CDR2 SQIVND (reference sequence). V lost 5 bases, J lost 0 bases, and 10 bases lay in between. CDR3: CASSPWSVNTEAFF. The CDR3 DNA sequence: TGTGCCAGTAGTCCCTGGTCGGTGAACACTGAAGCTTTCTTT.

This rearrangement joins TRBV19 to TRBJ1-5; D is unclear. V was clipped by 4 bases and J by 0 bases, with 7 bases between them. The CDR3 covers 14 residues. Germline-derived CDR1 and CDR2 are LNHDA and SQIVND (reference sequence). CDR3 sequence (DNA): TGTGCCAGTAGTAGAGGGTCTAGCAATCAGCCCCAGCATTTT. Amino acid sequence: CASSRGSSNQPQHF.

The chain couples TRBV7-8 to TRBJ2-6; no clear D. CDR3 length equals 15 residues. Looked up from germline, CDR1 is SGHVS and CDR2 is FQNEAQ. The V and J ends lost 5 bases and 0 bases respectively, with 8 bases between them. The chain's CDR3 is CASSPQVSGANVLTF. The CDR3 nucleotides are TGTGCCAGCAGCCCTCAGGTCTCTGGGGCCAACGTCCTGACTTTC.

The rearrangement joins TRBV6-5 to TRBJ1-2; 7 bases fit TRBD1. The CDR3 sequence is 12 residues long. V was clipped by 6 bases and J by 10 bases; unmatched bases: 8. In germline, CDR1 is MNHEY, CDR2 SVGAGI. CDR3 in amino acids: CASRSDRDVYTF. The CDR3 DNA is TGTGCCAGCAGGTCAGACAGGGATGTCTACACCTTC.

V is TRBV11-2 and J is TRBJ2-7, with 7 bases fitting TRBD1. V shed 3 bases, J shed 2 bases, and the junction held 7 bases outside the gene matches. CDR3 length: 15 residues. Germline values: CDR1 SGHAT, CDR2 FQNNGV. The CDR3 is CASSFYGTEPYEQYF. CDR3 nucleotides: TGTGCCAGCAGCTTCTACGGGACAGAGCCCTACGAGCAGTACTTC.

Notes on this clone: One base away lies a much larger clone, so this may be a sequencing read error. Other DNA sequences in the sample encode the same CDR3. The genes are TRBV12-3 or TRBV12-4 and TRBJ1-5; D not resolved. The CDR3 has 11 amino acids. The ends were cut back, 3 bases at V and 4 bases at J, with 1 base in the middle. CDR3 nucleotides: TGTGCCAGCAGTTTTAATCAGCCCCAGCATTTT. It is translated as CASSFNQPQHF.

The chain is built from TRBV4-3 and TRBJ2-1; 9 nucleotides align to TRBD2. V lost 1 base to trimming and J lost 8 bases; unmatched junction nucleotides: 12. The CDR3 has 17 amino acids. CDR1 is LGHNA and CDR2 is YSLEER in the germline V gene. CDR3 sequence reads: CASSQADLSGGGDEQFF. Written as DNA, the CDR3 is TGCGCCAGCAGCCAAGCCGACCTTAGCGGGGGTGGGGATGAGCAGTTCTTC.

V usage is TRBV7-3 and J usage is TRBJ2-5, with 14 bases that match TRBD2. The CDR3 covers 15 residues. The junction had 2 bases not matched to a gene; V was cut back by 5 bases and J by 3 bases. CDR1 and CDR2 (germline): SGHTA, FQGTGA. This CDR3 reads CASSRGLAGEETQYF. CDR3 sequence (DNA): TGTGCCAGCAGCCGGGGACTAGCGGGGGAAGAGACCCAGTACTTC. The variable domain in full, with the rest retrieved from reference TRBV7-3 and TRBJ2-5, is GAGVSQTPSNKVTEKGKYVELRCDPISGHTALYWYRQSLGQGPEFLIYFQGTGAADDSGLPNDRFFAVRPEGSVSTLKIQRTERGDSAVYLCASSRGLAGEETQYFGPGTRLLVL.

The chain has TRBV9 and TRBJ2-1, with 9 bases that match TRBD1. V shed 3 bases, J shed 3 bases, and the junction held 7 bases outside the gene matches. From germline, CDR1 is SGDLS and CDR2 YYNGEE. The CDR3 has 16 amino acids. CDR3 sequence: CASSGTTGGRYNEQFF. CDR3 coding DNA: TGTGCCAGCAGCGGAACAACAGGGGGCCGCTACAATGAGCAGTTCTTC.